The 26 T cell receptor beta chains given below trace back to one sample, sequenced in a study of vaccination effects on CD4 cells after COVID-19. The antigens for these receptors are not known. Subsequent to roughly 9 days of culture, CD4+ T cells were isolated. Repertoires were generated with immunoSEQ multiplex PCR, while TCRdb's copy carries only in-frame clones and drops some. Here the sample spans more than 30,000 clones, less than 85% being singletons. Sample: CD4+ T cells from PBMCs cultured without peptide, taken before COVID-19 vaccination. These receptors were obtained from a human donor who received a COVID-19 vaccine.

The chain combines TRBV7-9 with TRBJ2-1; D gene unclear. Germline CDR1 SEHNR, CDR2 FQNEAQ (reference sequence). The ends were cut back, 0 bases at V and 9 bases at J, with 3 bases in the middle. The CDR3 length is 11 residues. CDR3 bases: TGTGCCAGCAGCTTAGCGGGTGAGCAGTTCTTC. Amino acids: CASSLAGEQFF.

This chain connects TRBV5-6 to TRBJ2-7; D possibly corresponds to TRBD2 (5 bases). The germline V and J ends were trimmed by 4 bases and 2 bases, with 10 bases remaining between them. The CDR3 runs 13 residues. Germline assignment: CDR1 SGHDT and CDR2 YYEEEE. The chain's CDR3 is CASSLEVPYEQYF. For the CDR3, the DNA is TGTGCCAGCAGCCTGGAGGTCCCCTACGAGCAGTACTTC.

A few counts support this clone. This chain uses TRBV14 with TRBJ1-1; 9 bases match TRBD1. The CDR3 consists of 16 residues. Germline CDR1 SGHDN, CDR2 FVKESK. With 4 bases clipped from V and 4 bases from J, the junction kept 10 bases outside the gene matches. DNA for the CDR3: TGTGCCAGCAGCCCGTCGGGACAGGGCCGGGGCACTGAAGCTTTCTTT. This translates into CASSPSGQGRGTEAFF.

The V and J genes are TRBV28 and TRBJ1-5; TRBD1 agrees at 7 bases. Germline assignment: CDR1 MDHEN and CDR2 SYDVKM. V lost 7 bases and J lost 0; bases outside the gene matches: 21. The CDR3 length is 20 residues. CDR3 residues: CASIRTGVLGGTYSNQPQHF. The DNA for the CDR3 is TGTGCCAGCATTCGAACAGGGGTTTTGGGAGGGACCTATAGCAATCAGCCCCAGCATTTT.

V is TRBV7-2 and J is TRBJ2-1; 7 bases are a match to TRBD1. Germline values: CDR1 SGHTA, CDR2 FQGNSA. This CDR3 comprises 14 residues. V shed 8 bases, J shed 8 bases, and the junction held 12 bases outside the gene matches. DNA of the CDR3: TGTGCCAGCTCAACAGGGGATAGTTGGTATGAGCAGTTCTTC. It codes for CASSTGDSWYEQFF.

CDR3: CASSLQGGTETQYF. The CDR3 DNA sequence: TGTGCCAGCAGCCTACAAGGGGGCACTGAGACCCAGTACTTC. The rearrangement uses TRBV5-4 and TRBJ2-5, with TRBD1 matching 7 bases. Trimming took 4 bases from V and 5 from J; bases not matched to a gene: 8. Looked up from germline, CDR1 is SGHNT and CDR2 is YYREEE (reference sequence). The CDR3 runs 14 residues. The full variable domain, with the rest looked up from reference TRBV5-4 and TRBJ2-5, is ETGVTQSPTHLIKTRGQQVTLRCSSQSGHNTVSWYQQALGQGPQFIFQYYREEENGRGNFPPRFSGLQFPNYSSELNVNALELDDSALYLCASSLQGGTETQYFGPGTRLLVL.

V gene TRBV19 combines with J gene TRBJ1-1; perhaps TRBD1 as D (6 bases). The V end was cut by 4 bases, the J end by 3 bases, with 15 bases between. The CDR3 length is 15 residues. The germline V gene encodes CDR1 LNHDA and CDR2 SQIVND (reference sequence). The CDR3 DNA is TGTGCCAGTAGTACTGGCGGGGGCAGGGACACTGAAGCTTTCTTT. This translates into CASSTGGGRDTEAFF.

The chain recombines TRBV5-1 with TRBJ2-2; 8 bases line up with TRBD1. This CDR3 comprises 19 residues. V gave up 4 bases and J gave up 6 bases; unmatched junction bases: 20. Looked up from germline, CDR1 is SGHRS and CDR2 is YFSETQ. The CDR3 region has the DNA TGCGCCAGCAGCCCCCCGAGGGACGCGGGCAGGGGGCTATCCGGGGAGCTGTTTTTT. Its protein is CASSPPRDAGRGLSGELFF.

The V call is TRBV7-2, the J call TRBJ1-2, with 8 bases fitting TRBD1. The CDR3 loop spans 16 amino acids. Losses at the gene ends were 3 bases for V and 4 bases for J; bases not matched to a gene: 10. The germline V gene encodes CDR1 SGHTA and CDR2 FQGNSA. The CDR3 DNA reads TGTGCCAGCAGCTTGGGGCAGGGGGCGCTTTCCTATGGCTACACCTTC. Translation: CASSLGQGALSYGYTF.

The chain joins TRBV19 to TRBJ2-5; 9 bases are shared with TRBD1. This CDR3 is built from 14 residues. Germline values: CDR1 LNHDA, CDR2 SQIVND (reference sequence). V lost 6 bases, J lost 5 bases, and 7 bases stayed unmatched. The CDR3 here is CASRTGTGRETQYF. The CDR3 DNA reads as TGTGCCAGTAGAACCGGGACAGGGAGGGAGACCCAGTACTTC.

V gene TRBV20-1 combines with J gene TRBJ1-5; D may be TRBD1 (6 bases). Germline values: CDR1 DFQATT, CDR2 SNEGSKA (reference sequence). The CDR3 consists of 15 residues. V was trimmed by 5 bases and J by 0 bases, leaving 14 bases between them. CDR3 bases: TGCAGTGCTCGTGGGGGCTACTATAGCAATCAGCCCCAGCATTTT. It is translated as CSARGGYYSNQPQHF.

The chain has TRBV9 and TRBJ2-2; no clear D gene. From germline, CDR1 is SGDLS and CDR2 YYNGEE. This CDR3 has 17 amino acids. The V gene lost 0 bases and the J gene lost 1 base, with 13 bases spanning the gap. For the CDR3, the DNA is TGTGCCAGCAGCGTAGATCATAGACGTCGGAACACCGGGGAGCTGTTTTTT. It specifies CASSVDHRRRNTGELFF.

V is TRBV18 and J is TRBJ1-2, with 7 positions matching TRBD1. The CDR3 totals 15 residues. CDR1 and CDR2 (germline): KGHSH, LQKENI. V gave up 1 base and J gave up 2 bases; unmatched junction bases: 4. CDR3 region: CASSPREDRNYGYTF. The DNA of the CDR3 is TGTGCCAGCTCACCACGGGAGGACAGGAACTATGGCTACACCTTC.

This clone occurred a few times. V usage is TRBV27 and J usage is TRBJ1-1; tentative D call: TRBD1 (5 bases). V gave up 2 bases and J gave up 5 bases, with 9 bases separating them. The length of the CDR3 is 13 residues. Germline V CDR1 and CDR2: MNHEY, SMNVEV (reference sequence). This CDR3 reads CASSLLGVTEAFF. The CDR3 DNA follows: TGTGCCAGCAGTTTACTGGGGGTAACTGAAGCTTTCTTT.

This chain connects TRBV5-5 to TRBJ2-1; D unclear. CDR1 is SGHKS and CDR2 is YYEKEE in the germline V gene (reference sequence). This CDR3 spans 16 amino acids. V lost 1 base and J lost 5, with 16 bases in between. CDR3 nucleotide sequence: TGTGCCAGCAGCTTGCTCCCGGTCCCCTCTGACAATGAGCAGTTCTTC. The encoded protein is CASSLLPVPSDNEQFF.

V usage is TRBV20-1 and J usage is TRBJ2-5; no clear D. CDR3 length equals 15 residues. The V and J ends lost 3 bases and 1 base respectively, with 15 bases between them. Germline lookup yields CDR1 DFQATT and CDR2 SNEGSKA (reference sequence). Written as DNA, the CDR3 is TGCAGTGCTAGTCCCGCAGATGGGGTCCAAGAGACCCAGTACTTC. Translation: CSASPADGVQETQYF.

This clone was picked up a small number of times. The chain couples TRBV5-5 to TRBJ2-1, with TRBD2 matching over 9 bases. Unmatched junction bases numbered 2, after V lost 2 bases and J lost 2 bases. The CDR3 loop spans 15 amino acids. Germline V gives CDR1 SGHKS, CDR2 YYEKEE (reference sequence). The CDR3 nucleotides read TGTGCCAGCAGCTTTAGCGGGGGACCCTACAATGAGCAGTTCTTC. Its translation: CASSFSGGPYNEQFF.

The gene calls are TRBV11-3 and TRBJ1-1; TRBD1 matches at 7 bases. Germline CDR1 reads SGHNT; CDR2 reads YENEEA. This CDR3 is 10 amino acids long. V was clipped by 7 bases and J by 11 bases; unmatched bases: 4. The CDR3 sequence is CASNNRGAFF. CDR3 DNA: TGTGCCAGCAACAACAGGGGCGCTTTCTTT.

There are a few counts of this clone. The rearrangement joins TRBV5-6 to TRBJ1-3; D is unclear. The CDR3 covers 13 residues. Trimming cost V 4 bases and J 2 bases, with 7 bases left between them. Germline CDR1 is SGHDT and CDR2 is YYEEEE. The CDR3 reads CASSVQAGNTIYF. The CDR3, as DNA: TGTGCCAGCAGCGTACAAGCTGGAAACACCATATATTTT. The full variable domain, completed using reference TRBV5-6 and TRBJ1-3, is DAGVTQSPTHLIKTRGQQVTLRCSPKSGHDTVSWYQQALGQGPQFIFQYYEEEERQRGNFPDRFSGHQFPNYSSELNVNALLLGDSALYLCASSVQAGNTIYFGEGSWLTVV.

The chain uses TRBV6-1 and TRBJ1-1; D not resolved. Between the trimmed V and J ends, which lost 2 bases and 8 bases, there was a span of 9 bases. CDR1 is MNHNS, CDR2 SASEGT, per germline. The CDR3 sequence is 12 residues long. The chain's CDR3 is CASSEWEREAFF. CDR3 nucleotide sequence: TGTGCCAGCAGTGAATGGGAGCGCGAAGCTTTCTTT.

This chain joins TRBV4-2 and TRBJ2-3; D may be TRBD2 (5 bases). Germline loops: CDR1 LGHNA, CDR2 YNFKEQ. This CDR3 comprises 17 residues. Trimming removed 4 bases at V and 0 bases at J, with 17 bases between. The CDR3: CASSRSVGAASTDTQYF. As DNA, the CDR3 is TGTGCCAGCAGCCGGTCAGTGGGAGCCGCTAGCACAGATACGCAGTATTTT.

V is TRBV6-5 and J is TRBJ1-1; maybe TRBD1 (5 bases). The CDR3 loop spans 13 amino acids. The germline V gene encodes CDR1 MNHEY and CDR2 SVGAGI. Trimming cost V 2 bases and J 3 bases, with 7 bases left between them. The CDR3 DNA sequence: TGTGCCAGCAGTTACGGGACCGACACTGAAGCTTTCTTT. Its translation: CASSYGTDTEAFF.

The chain recombines TRBV27 with TRBJ2-3; D remains unclear. The ends were cut back, 8 bases at V and 0 bases at J, with 12 bases in the middle. CDR1 is MNHEY, CDR2 SMNVEV, per germline (reference sequence). This CDR3 spans 14 amino acids. DNA for the CDR3: TGTGCCAGCGGCGCAAGCCTTAGCACAGATACGCAGTATTTT. Encoded protein: CASGASLSTDTQYF.

This clone is deemed medium-sized (0.01 to 0.1%). This chain links TRBV11-2 with TRBJ2-6, with TRBD1 matching over 11 bases. Germline trimming cut 4 bases from V and 4 bases from J; bases unmatched to any gene: 6. Germline CDR1 reads SGHAT; CDR2 reads FQNNGV. This CDR3 has 17 amino acids. The CDR3 coding sequence is TGTGCCAGCAGCTGGGACAGGGGGTTTACCGGGGCCAACGTCCTGACTTTC. This codes for CASSWDRGFTGANVLTF.

The CDR3 DNA follows: TGCGCCAGCAGCTTAGGACAGGGTGCAGATACGCAGTATTTT. As protein: CASSLGQGADTQYF. This chain joins TRBV5-1 and TRBJ2-3; the match to TRBD1 covers 8 bases. Per germline, CDR1 SGHRS and CDR2 YFSETQ. The length of the CDR3 is 14 residues. Trimming removed 2 bases from V and 4 bases from J; junction bases left unmatched: 3.

The CDR3 sequence: CASSPQGAVSSYNSPLHF. The CDR3 DNA reads TGTGCCAGCAGCCCCCAGGGGGCCGTAAGCTCCTATAATTCACCCCTCCACTTT. The chain uses TRBV4-2 and TRBJ1-6; 8 nucleotides agree with TRBD1. CDR1 LGHNA and CDR2 YNFKEQ come from the germline V gene. This CDR3 has 18 residues. V shed 4 bases and J 0 bases; nucleotides not matched to a gene: 8.